The 15 T cell receptor beta chains in this list originate from one sample, sequenced in a study of identical twins (dated by TCRdb to 2016 to 2018). Library construction relied on 5' RACE. Sequenced using an Illumina HiSeq 2000. Using fastp at Q25 and MiXCR, TCRdb reprocessed the public reads and kept productive beta chains. Rows merge per CDR3 protein into single entries with the most common DNA and genes. The sample table shows about 480,000 distinct CDR3 sequences, and more than 13% are seen once. The ten most abundant clones make up about 0.53% of the sample. Another study also made use of these data, one on yellow fever vaccine responses in identical twins.

Sequenced material: CD4+ T cells sorted from blood. These receptor sequences come from a woman aged 18-29 years in good health.

V gene TRBV20-1 combines with J gene TRBJ2-1, with D possibly being TRBD1 (5 bases). Germline V gene lookup returns CDR1 DFQATT and CDR2 SNEGSKA (reference sequence). With 3 bases removed from V and 7 bases from J, the gap between germline ends came to 10 bases. This CDR3 contains 12 residues. The CDR3 nucleotides are TGCAGTGCTAGTCTCAGGGTAAATGAGCAGTTCTTC. This codes for CSASLRVNEQFF.

This clonotype was found a few times. The V gene is TRBV20-1, the J gene TRBJ2-2; no clear D gene. Germline CDR1 reads DFQATT; CDR2 reads SNEGSKA (reference sequence). This CDR3 region has 14 residues. The V gene lost 1 base and the J gene lost 0 bases, with 6 bases spanning the gap. CDR3 nucleotide sequence: TGCAGTGCTAGAGTACGGGCGAACACCGGGGAGCTGTTTTTT. Protein product: CSARVRANTGELFF.

The gene calls are TRBV27 and TRBJ1-1; D uncertain. Germline V gene data show CDR1 as MNHEY and CDR2 as SMNVEV (reference sequence). The V gene lost 0 bases and the J gene lost 3 bases, with 5 bases spanning the gap. The CDR3 runs to 13 residues. This CDR3 is CASSLSVYTEAFF. The DNA of the CDR3 is TGTGCCAGCAGTTTATCGGTGTACACTGAAGCTTTCTTT.

J is TRBJ2-3 and V is TRBV10-3; TRBD2 matches 13 bases. This CDR3 has 16 residues. V shed 6 bases and J 8 bases; nucleotides not matched to a gene: 11. Germline CDR1 is ENHRY and CDR2 is SYGVKD. CDR3 coding DNA: TGTGCCATCAGCGACTCAACTAGCGGGGGGGCCGTTACGCAGTATTTT. This encodes CAISDSTSGGAVTQYF.

This clonotype appeared many times. V usage is TRBV29-1 and J usage is TRBJ2-2, with 7 bases lining up with TRBD1. V shed 7 bases, J shed 1 base, and the junction held 0 bases outside the gene matches. This CDR3 region has 12 residues. Germline CDR1 reads SQVTM; CDR2 reads ANQGSEA. The CDR3 DNA reads as TGCAGCGGACAGGGGAACACCGGGGAGCTGTTTTTT. Amino acid sequence: CSGQGNTGELFF.

This chain joins TRBV4-3 and TRBJ2-5, with no clear D. The CDR3 is 13 residues long. Trimming left V 2 bases short and J 5 bases short, with 9 bases between. Germline V gives CDR1 LGHNA, CDR2 YSLEER. The CDR3, as DNA: TGCGCCAGCAGCCAACAATTGAGGGAGACCCAGTACTTC. This gives the protein CASSQQLRETQYF.

The chain is built from TRBV5-1 and TRBJ2-7; 11 bases match TRBD1. Germline V gives CDR1 SGHRS, CDR2 YFSETQ. CDR3 size: 13 residues. The V gene end was trimmed by 4 bases and the J gene end by 8 bases; junction bases not matched to a gene: 5. The CDR3 nucleotides read TGCGCCAGCAGCGAATGGGACAGGGGGAAGCAGTACTTC. Translated, it gives CASSEWDRGKQYF. The full variable domain, with the rest looked up from reference TRBV5-1 and TRBJ2-7, is KAGVTQTPRYLIKTRGQQVTLSCSPISGHRSVSWYQQTPGQGLQFLFEYFSETQRNKGNFPGRFSGRQFSNSRSEMNVSTLELGDSALYLCASSEWDRGKQYFGPGTRLTVT.

In this sample, this clonotype turned up many times. The V and J genes are TRBV7-2 and TRBJ2-7; a possible D gene is TRBD2 (5 bases). Trimming left V 0 bases short and J 10 bases short, with 10 bases between. There are 12 residues in the CDR3. The V gene's germline CDR1 is SGHTA and CDR2 FQGNSA. DNA for the CDR3: TGTGCCAGCAGCTTAGCCCAGGAGGTTCAGTACTTC. This gives the protein CASSLAQEVQYF.

V gene TRBV6-1 combines with J gene TRBJ2-3, with TRBD2 identical over 10 bases. CDR3 length: 15 amino acids. Per germline, CDR1 MNHNS and CDR2 SASEGT. The trim removed 5 bases at V and 6 bases at J, leaving 8 bases unmatched. The CDR3 DNA follows: TGTGCCAGCAGTACCTTAGCGGGAGGTCGTGATACGCAGTATTTT. This encodes CASSTLAGGRDTQYF.

The rearrangement uses TRBV10-3 and TRBJ2-7, with D uncertain. V was trimmed by 4 bases and J by 5 bases, leaving 9 bases between them. CDR3 length equals 12 residues. The germline V gene encodes CDR1 ENHRY and CDR2 SYGVKD. This CDR3 is CAISVTADEQYF. CDR3 in DNA: TGTGCCATCAGTGTGACCGCCGACGAGCAGTACTTC.

The rearrangement links TRBV5-1 to TRBJ2-5; D might be TRBD1 or TRBD2, each matching 6 bases. Trimming left V 4 bases short and J 0 bases short, with 13 bases between. Germline CDR1 SGHRS, CDR2 YFSETQ. The CDR3 consists of 15 residues. CDR3 protein: CASSGRGGYQETQYF. The CDR3 DNA follows: TGCGCCAGCAGCGGGAGAGGGGGGTACCAAGAGACCCAGTACTTC.

The chain couples TRBV12-3 or TRBV12-4 to TRBJ2-3, with a weak D call TRBD1 (6 bases). The germline V and J ends were trimmed by 7 bases and 3 bases, with 17 bases remaining between them. There are 15 residues in the CDR3. The CDR3 DNA reads TGTGCCAGCACCCAAGACAGGACTGCAACAGATACGCAGTATTTT. It codes for CASTQDRTATDTQYF.

The chain combines TRBV5-1 with TRBJ2-1; 8 bases match TRBD1. Germline V CDR1 and CDR2: SGHRS, YFSETQ. The trim removed 2 bases at V and 10 bases at J, leaving 2 bases unmatched. This CDR3 region has 12 residues. The CDR3 loop is CASSFGQGEQFF. The CDR3 coding sequence is TGCGCCAGCAGCTTCGGACAGGGAGAGCAGTTCTTC.

The genes are TRBV6-1 and TRBJ2-1, with 7 bases that match TRBD2. The CDR3 extends over 17 amino acids. J gave up 3 bases and V 6 bases, and 14 bases lay outside the gene matches. The germline gives CDR1 MNHNS, CDR2 SASEGT. Here the CDR3 DNA reads TGTGCCAGCAGCCCCCCCCTGATCAGCGGGAACTACAATGAGCAGTTCTTC. This translates into CASSPPLISGNYNEQFF.

This clonotype has more than one count but fewer than ten. The V call is TRBV4-3, the J call TRBJ2-1; TRBD2 matches at 11 bases. With 4 bases clipped from V and 5 bases from J, the junction kept 7 bases outside the gene matches. Germline CDR1 and CDR2: LGHNA and YSLEER. The CDR3 has 16 amino acids. The CDR3 reads CASSPFLAGGHNEQFF. The CDR3 DNA reads as TGCGCCAGCAGCCCTTTTCTAGCGGGAGGACACAATGAGCAGTTCTTC.